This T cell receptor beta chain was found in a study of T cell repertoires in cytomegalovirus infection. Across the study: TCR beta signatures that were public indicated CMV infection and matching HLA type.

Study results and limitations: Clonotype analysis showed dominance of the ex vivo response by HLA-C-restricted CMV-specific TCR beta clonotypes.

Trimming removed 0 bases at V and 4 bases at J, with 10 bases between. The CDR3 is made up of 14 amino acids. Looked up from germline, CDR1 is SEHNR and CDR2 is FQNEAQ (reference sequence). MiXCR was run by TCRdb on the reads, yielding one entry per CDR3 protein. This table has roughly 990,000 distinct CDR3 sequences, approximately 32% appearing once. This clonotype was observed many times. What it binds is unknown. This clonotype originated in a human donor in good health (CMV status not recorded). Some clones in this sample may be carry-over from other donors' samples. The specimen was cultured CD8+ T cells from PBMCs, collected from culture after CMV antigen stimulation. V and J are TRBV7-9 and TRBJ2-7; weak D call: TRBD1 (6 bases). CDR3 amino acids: CASSLADRLYEQYF. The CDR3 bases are TGTGCCAGCAGCTTAGCCGACAGGTTATACGAGCAGTACTTC.